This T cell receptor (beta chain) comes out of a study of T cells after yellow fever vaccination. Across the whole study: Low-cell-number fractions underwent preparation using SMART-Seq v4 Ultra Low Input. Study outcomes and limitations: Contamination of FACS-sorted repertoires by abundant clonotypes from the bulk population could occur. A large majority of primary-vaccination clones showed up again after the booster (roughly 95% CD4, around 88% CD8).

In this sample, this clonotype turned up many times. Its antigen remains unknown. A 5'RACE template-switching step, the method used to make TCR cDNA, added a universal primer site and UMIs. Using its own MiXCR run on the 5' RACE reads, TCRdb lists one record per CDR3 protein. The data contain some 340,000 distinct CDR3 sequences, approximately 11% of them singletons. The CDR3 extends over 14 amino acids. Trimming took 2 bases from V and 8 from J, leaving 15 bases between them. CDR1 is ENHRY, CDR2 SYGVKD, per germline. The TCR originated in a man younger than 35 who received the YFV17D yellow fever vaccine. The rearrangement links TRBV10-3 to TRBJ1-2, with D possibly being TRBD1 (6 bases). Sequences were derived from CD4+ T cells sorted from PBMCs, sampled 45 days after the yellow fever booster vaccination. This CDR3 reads CAISEASGATGYTF. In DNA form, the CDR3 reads TGTGCCATCAGTGAGGCCTCAGGGGCTACCGGCTACACCTTC.